This T cell receptor beta chain was observed in a study of T cell responses to AZD1222 COVID-19 vaccine. Overall study results and limits: Repertoire sampling happened only post peak T cell response. The study found Spike-specific TCR breadth and depth rose after two AZD1222 doses. Donors skewed white British and female; clonal diversity was possibly underestimated. CD4 TCRs associated with vaccination spanned spike, dominating at 160-218 and 743-854.

About this clone itself: Its antigen is as yet unknown. The same CDR3 also results from other DNA sequences found in this sample.

The CDR3 runs 15 residues. Trimming took 1 base from V and 0 from J, leaving 7 bases between them. The V gene's germline CDR1 is SGHAT and CDR2 FQNNGV. Generated by immunoSEQ multiplex PCR, the TCRdb table keeps only in-frame clones and is missing some. The sample has roughly 140,000 clones, 75% to 90% seen once. The sequence was obtained from an adult in good health. The chain links TRBV11-2 to TRBJ1-5; D is undetermined. Specimen: peripheral blood, collected on day 0 of MenACWY control vaccination. CDR3 residues: CASSLAGYSNQPQHF. CDR3 sequence (DNA): TGTGCCAGCAGCTTAGCTGGATATAGCAATCAGCCCCAGCATTTT.